This T cell receptor (beta chain) is drawn from a study of CD8 T cells in ankylosing spondylitis. Overall study results and limits: Prior literature has documented some motif variants in synovial fluid and blood from reactive arthritis. Roughly eight highly homologous variants made up a TCR beta motif that seemed to typify ankylosing spondylitis blood. The authors reported significant enrichment of disease-linked clones in matched ankylosing spondylitis synovial fluid.

Of note for this clonotype: What it recognizes is unknown.

Library preparation for TCR beta used quantitative 5'-RACE with molecular barcodes. In TCRdb, the 5' RACE reads were re-called with MiXCR into one record per CDR3 protein. The sample includes 250,000 to 300,000 distinct CDR3 sequences, 15% to 25% seen only once; the top ten take 7.8%. Germline CDR1 is SNHLY and CDR2 is FYNNEI. Deletions cut 6 bases from V and 4 bases from J, with 13 bases between. This CDR3 has 13 amino acids. The sequenced sample was blood, either unsorted or a sorted T cell fraction (not recorded which). The chain links TRBV2 to TRBJ2-7, with D tentatively TRBD1 (6 bases). The source is a male donor with ankylosing spondylitis or in good health (not recorded which). This CDR3 is CASRPGQTYEQYV. The CDR3 DNA sequence: TGTGCCAGCAGACCCGGACAGACTTACGAGCAGTACGTC.